These 10 T cell receptor beta chains were all obtained from the same sample, sequenced in a study of OX40 agonist ivuxolimab in advanced cancers. TCRdb's table, derived via immunoSEQ multiplex PCR, lists solely in-frame clones and lacks some. The sample gives 60,000 to 65,000 clones, approximately 92% of which show up once; 10% to 12% is in the top ten. The sample consisted of CD4+ or CD8+ T cells sorted from blood, taken in a trial of the OX40 agonist ivuxolimab. These receptors were taken from an adult with an advanced solid tumor such as melanoma, head and neck, liver or kidney cancer.

The chain couples TRBV15 to TRBJ1-3; 7 bases fit TRBD1. V lost 4 bases to trimming and J lost 0 bases; unmatched junction nucleotides: 6. Germline V gene lookup returns CDR1 LNHNV and CDR2 YYDKDF (reference sequence). The CDR3 is made up of 16 amino acids. CDR3 region: CATSKGQTFSGNTIYF. The CDR3 coding sequence is TGTGCCACCAGCAAGGGACAGACGTTCTCTGGAAACACCATATATTTT.

The chain combines TRBV27 with TRBJ1-3; no definite D call. The germline V gene encodes CDR1 MNHEY and CDR2 SMNVEV (reference sequence). V lost 2 bases, J lost 0 bases, and 20 bases lay in between. The CDR3 runs to 19 residues. CDR3 region: CASSLRKTYNQVSGNTIYF. CDR3 nucleotides: TGTGCCAGCAGTTTAAGAAAAACGTATAATCAGGTCTCTGGAAACACCATATATTTT.

The chain combines TRBV9 with TRBJ2-5; 11 nucleotides line up with TRBD2. Per the germline V gene, CDR1 is SGDLS and CDR2 is YYNGEE. The CDR3 extends over 18 amino acids. V was pared by 0 bases and J by 4 bases, with 11 bases of the junction left unmatched. Written as DNA, the CDR3 is TGTGCCAGCAGCGTAGGAGGGGAGATAGCGGGAGGGGGAGAGACCCAGTACTTC. Translation gives CASSVGGEIAGGGETQYF.

This clone was counted only a few times. This chain connects TRBV28 to TRBJ1-2; D gene unclear. The CDR3 consists of 13 residues. V was cut by 6 bases and J by 1 base, with 9 bases left in between. Germline V gives CDR1 MDHEN, CDR2 SYDVKM. The CDR3 region is CASRGRINYGYTF. In nucleotides, the CDR3 is TGTGCCAGCAGGGGCAGGATTAACTATGGCTACACCTTC.

This clone was counted once. The genes are TRBV5-4 and TRBJ2-5; tentatively, D is TRBD2 (5 bases). Trimming removed 0 bases from V and 11 bases from J, with 14 bases in between. This CDR3 spans 13 amino acids. Germline CDR1 and CDR2: SGHNT and YYREEE (reference sequence). As DNA, the CDR3 is TGTGCCAGCAGCTTGGGCCGGTCCGGGGAGCAGTACTTC. Translating gives CASSLGRSGEQYF.

The chain recombines TRBV9 with TRBJ1-1; 9 bases are shared with TRBD1. The germline gives CDR1 SGDLS, CDR2 YYNGEE. The CDR3 spans 16 residues. The junction had 7 bases not matched to a gene; V was cut back by 4 bases and J by 0 bases. Here the CDR3 reads CASSPQGTGLNTEAFF. The CDR3 bases are TGTGCCAGCAGCCCCCAAGGGACAGGGTTGAACACTGAAGCTTTCTTT.

This chain connects TRBV10-3 to TRBJ2-7, with TRBD2 identical over 9 bases. The length of the CDR3 is 14 residues. The germline CDR1 and CDR2 sequences are ENHRY and SYGVKD. J lost 3 bases, V lost 5 bases, and 5 bases had no gene match. The CDR3: CAISPGTSRYEQYF. Written as DNA, the CDR3 is TGTGCCATCAGTCCCGGGACTAGCCGCTACGAGCAGTACTTC.

The chain carries TRBV4-1 and TRBJ2-1; 8 positions agree with TRBD2. Trimming removed 4 bases from V and 5 bases from J; junction bases left unmatched: 7. The CDR3 sequence is 15 residues long. CDR1 and CDR2 from the germline V gene are MGHRA and YSYEKL. The CDR3 region is CASSLGREANNEQFF. The CDR3 DNA reads as TGCGCCAGCAGCCTGGGGCGGGAGGCAAACAATGAGCAGTTCTTC.

This chain joins TRBV9 and TRBJ1-1; TRBD1 is a possible D gene (5 bases). V gave up 2 bases and J gave up 1 base, with 9 bases separating them. There are 14 residues in the CDR3. Germline V gene lookup returns CDR1 SGDLS and CDR2 YYNGEE. CDR3 DNA: TGTGCCAGCAGCGTTTCAGGGACGAACACTGAAGCTTTCTTT. Encoded protein: CASSVSGTNTEAFF.

CDR3 DNA: TGTGCCAGCAGCGTACGTATCATGGGACGCACAGATACGCAGTATTTT. Translation gives CASSVRIMGRTDTQYF. The rearrangement joins TRBV9 to TRBJ2-3, with D perhaps matching TRBD1 or TRBD2 (5 bases each). The CDR3 contains 16 residues. V was clipped by 1 base and J by 1 base, with 13 bases between them. Germline assignment: CDR1 SGDLS and CDR2 YYNGEE.